The T cell receptor (beta chain) under discussion was sequenced for a study of shared clonotypes between healthy human individuals. The data were produced by immunoSEQ multiplex PCR, yet TCRdb's version contains in-frame clones alone and is incomplete. In the table there are about 1.4 million clones, roughly 96% of which are singletons. The CDR3 extends over 13 amino acids. V dropped 3 bases and J dropped 4 bases, with 7 bases sitting between them. Germline-derived CDR1 and CDR2 are LNHDA and SQIVND (reference sequence). From CD4+ cells came CD45RA+ naive and CD45RA-negative memory subsets. Sequenced input: naive CD4+ T cells sorted from blood. Stated subset: CD45RA+ positively selected. The sequence came from a man in his thirties or forties in good health. The genes are TRBV19 and TRBJ1-5; no definite D call. The chain's CDR3 is CASSMRTNQPQHF. CDR3 DNA: TGTGCCAGTAGTATGAGGACGAATCAGCCCCAGCATTTT.